This T cell receptor (beta chain) derives from a study of long-term antiretroviral therapy in people with HIV. Whole-study results and caveats: Transplant donor controls retained higher diversity, though diversity increased after ART.

The libraries were made with immunoSEQ v3.0 at survey level. Measured with immunoSEQ multiplex PCR; TCRdb has only the in-frame clones, and not every one. The sample records around 25,000 clones, over 85% being singletons. The CDR3 is 15 amino acids. Germline assignment: CDR1 MNHEY and CDR2 SVGAGI. Losses at the gene ends were 0 bases for V and 4 bases for J; bases not matched to a gene: 0. In the case of this clone: Antigen specificity is unknown.

The source is a woman in her forties or fifties with HIV. This sequence joins TRBV6-5 and TRBJ2-5; 12 positions agree with TRBD2. The specimen was unsorted PBMCs, collected just over 4.8 years after starting antiretroviral therapy. CDR3 loop: CASSYSGLAGETQYF. The CDR3 nucleotides read TGTGCCAGCAGTTACTCGGGACTAGCGGGAGAGACCCAGTACTTC.